This TCR beta chain was identified in a study of response to subunit inactivated influenza vaccine. Whole-study findings and limits: New T cells are recruited in small numbers by each seasonal influenza vaccination, according to the authors' suggestion.

As for this clonotype: No antigen is known for it.

TCRdb reprocessed the RT-PCR reads with MiXCR, giving one entry per CDR3 protein. The repertoire includes about 190,000 distinct CDR3 sequences, 13% to 15% of them detected once, and approximately 25% sits in the top ten. Per germline, CDR1 SGHDT and CDR2 YYEEEE. The CDR3 length is 15 residues. The V end lost 1 base, the J end lost 1 base, and 11 bases lay between the germline ends. Specimen: CD8+ T cells sorted from PBMCs, collected roughly 5 days after vaccination. The receptor's source is a man over 45 who received an inactivated influenza vaccine. J is TRBJ2-5 and V is TRBV5-6, with D tentatively TRBD2 (5 bases). CDR3 residues: CASSLFLAPQETQYF. The CDR3 DNA reads TGTGCCAGCAGCTTGTTCCTAGCTCCCCAAGAGACCCAGTACTTC.